The TCR beta chain under discussion was sequenced for a study of blood T cell repertoires in COVID-19. At the level of the study: Material from acute and convalescent COVID-19 was sourced from the United States, Italy and Spain. Nucleic acid was either cDNA or gDNA, and it came from T cells, B-cell-depleted T cells, or PBMCs.

In this sample, this clone turned up once. Methods used by the authors: Reference gene primer amplification in the assay estimated nucleated cell counts. Assay used: immunoSEQ multiplex PCR; TCRdb lists only in-frame clones, some missing. That table supplies the V and J calls and clone size; D and trimming were determined from the DNA. The data hold about 230,000 clones, with approximately 80% observed a single time. The TCR comes from a man aged 35 to 55 with acute or convalescent COVID-19. Material for sequencing was peripheral blood.

The CDR3 reads CASSLALTGELFF. For the CDR3, the DNA is TGTGCCAGCAGCTTGGCTCTTACCGGGGAGCTGTTTTTT. The V and J genes are TRBV5-6 and TRBJ2-2; D gene ambiguous. Trimming pared 0 bases from V and 5 bases from J, leaving 5 bases between. CDR3 size: 13 residues. Germline V gene data show CDR1 as SGHDT and CDR2 as YYEEEE.